Presented here are 9 T cell receptor beta chains from one specimen sequenced in a study of blood T cell repertoires in COVID-19. Clones were read by immunoSEQ multiplex PCR, and TCRdb kept only the in-frame ones, dropping some. The table includes 100,000 or so clones, 85% detected once. Sample: peripheral blood. The receptors come from a woman aged 65 to 85 with active or convalescent COVID-19.

This clone was recorded only once. The genes are TRBV7-9 and TRBJ2-3, with 7 positions matching TRBD1. This CDR3 comprises 16 residues. V shed 4 bases and J 2 bases; nucleotides not matched to a gene: 9. In germline, CDR1 is SEHNR, CDR2 FQNEAQ (reference sequence). The CDR3 protein is CASSYSGTAPTDTQYF. In nucleotides, the CDR3 is TGTGCCAGCAGCTACTCCGGGACAGCCCCCACAGATACGCAGTATTTT. Full variable domain (rest looked up from reference TRBV7-9 and TRBJ2-3): DTGVSQNPRHKITKRGQNVTFRCDPISEHNRLYWYRQTLGQGPEFLTYFQNEAQLEKSRLLSDRFSAERPKGSFSTLEIQRTEQGDSAMYLCASSYSGTAPTDTQYFGPGTRLTVL.

The chain has TRBV30 and TRBJ1-2, with D possibly being TRBD1 (5 bases). Trimming left V 2 bases short and J 8 bases short, with 12 bases between. There are 12 residues in the CDR3. Germline CDR1 GTSNPN, CDR2 SVGIG (reference sequence). The CDR3 is CAWSPQGSGYTF. DNA for the CDR3: TGTGCCTGGAGTCCTCAGGGATCCGGCTACACCTTC.

The gene calls are TRBV27 and TRBJ1-2; TRBD1 agrees at 7 bases. V lost 6 bases and J lost 4; bases outside the gene matches: 8. The CDR3 has 14 amino acids. The V gene's germline CDR1 is MNHEY and CDR2 SMNVEV (reference sequence). This CDR3 is CASRHKGQSYGYTF. Here the CDR3 DNA reads TGTGCCAGCAGGCACAAGGGACAGAGCTATGGCTACACCTTC.

V gene TRBV28 combines with J gene TRBJ2-1, with 10 bases that match TRBD2. CDR3 length: 16 amino acids. Per germline, CDR1 MDHEN and CDR2 SYDVKM. With 9 bases clipped from V and 4 bases from J, the junction kept 12 bases outside the gene matches. CDR3 DNA sequence: TGTGCCAGTCGGACAGCTACTAGCGGGAAATACAATGAGCAGTTCTTC. Amino acids: CASRTATSGKYNEQFF. Supplemented by reference TRBV28 and TRBJ2-1, the full variable domain reads DVKVTQSSRYLVKRTGEKVFLECVQDMDHENMFWYRQDPGLGLRLIYFSYDVKMKEKGDIPEGYSVSREKKERFSLILESASTNQTSMYLCASRTATSGKYNEQFFGPGTRLTVL.

The J gene is TRBJ1-5, the V gene TRBV6-2 or TRBV6-3, with D unclear. Germline V gene sequence: CDR1 MNHEY, CDR2 SVGEGT. CDR3 length equals 15 residues. V was trimmed by 6 bases and J by 3 bases, leaving 15 bases between them. CDR3: CASSPDVGVNQPQHF. DNA for the CDR3: TGTGCCAGCAGCCCAGACGTCGGGGTCAATCAGCCCCAGCATTTT.

The chain combines TRBV5-1 with TRBJ1-3; D may be TRBD1 (5 bases). This CDR3 comprises 15 residues. The V end was cut by 2 bases, the J end by 6 bases, with 15 bases between. The germline V gene encodes CDR1 SGHRS and CDR2 YFSETQ. This chain's CDR3 is CASSFNRSLINTIYF. The CDR3, as DNA: TGCGCCAGCAGCTTTAACAGGAGCTTAATAAACACCATATATTTT.

Concerning this clone itself: At one end, the junction sequence differs from germline, possibly due to a read error. The J gene is TRBJ2-5, the V gene TRBV7-7; 14 nucleotides align to TRBD2. Germline V CDR1 and CDR2: SSHAT, FNYEAQ (reference sequence). This CDR3 contains 15 residues. The CDR3 region has the DNA TGTGCTAGCAGCCGGGGACTAGCGGGGGAAGAGACCCAGTACTTC. Its protein product is CASSRGLAGEETQYF.

In its sample, this clone was seen once. The chain uses TRBV30 and TRBJ2-5; 7 bases align to TRBD2. The CDR3 totals 16 residues. J was trimmed by 2 bases and V by 0 bases; bases with no gene match: 9. Germline CDR1 GTSNPN, CDR2 SVGIG (reference sequence). The CDR3 sequence is CAWSVWEAGKQETQYF. The DNA for the CDR3 is TGTGCCTGGAGTGTATGGGAAGCGGGGAAACAAGAGACCCAGTACTTC.

The V and J genes are TRBV28 and TRBJ1-5; the D is unclear. V lost 5 bases, J lost 2 bases, and 13 bases lay in between. CDR3 length: 15 residues. CDR1 MDHEN and CDR2 SYDVKM come from the germline V gene. This chain's CDR3 is CASSGLLGGNQPQHF. The CDR3 DNA reads as TGTGCCAGCAGTGGACTTCTAGGAGGCAATCAGCCCCAGCATTTT.